The entry below gives a single T cell receptor (beta chain) sequence along with its context. The CDR3 extends 3 residues past the end of the read, so its final part is completed from the germline J gene. The sample is drawn from a study of T cells in women clearing cervical HPV infection. About the research overall: Case blood was drawn a median roughly 160 days after lesion detection.

Genomic DNA, averaging around 1,200 ng per sample, yielded TCR beta CDR3 via immunoSEQ. Assay: immunoSEQ multiplex PCR; the TCRdb copy retains only in-frame clones and omits some. The sample table includes about 23,000 clones. CDR1 and CDR2 (germline): KGHDR, SFDVKD. Trimming removed 2 bases at V and 8 bases at J, with 3 bases between. The CDR3 consists of 11 residues. V gene TRBV24-1 combines with J gene TRBJ2-1, with D hard to call. Material for sequencing was blood buffy coat. This clonotype originated in a woman aged 18 to 75 with a cervical HPV16 infection that either progressed to CIN3+ or cleared (not recorded which). CDR3 region: CATSDYYEQFF. The CDR3 DNA, read in part, is TGTGCCACCAGTGATTACTATGAG.